The clone carrying this T cell receptor beta chain was seen just once. Antigen specificity is unknown. Treatment described: over 15 received Ad26.COV2.S at low or high dose, single or two shots; about 5 received placebo; per-sample allocation not given. After the first vaccine or placebo injection, samples were drawn on day 63. This vaccine is an Ad26 vector that expresses the Wuhan-strain SARS-CoV-2 spike. This specimen belongs to a study of Ad26.COV2.S vaccination and SARS-CoV-2 variants. The assay was immunoSEQ multiplex PCR, and TCRdb's table has in-frame clones only and misses some. This sample yields some 350,000 clones, of which roughly 90% are seen a single time; roughly 6% belongs to the top ten. Germline CDR1 is SGHTA and CDR2 is FQGNSA. Losses at the gene ends were 1 base for V and 7 bases for J; bases not matched to a gene: 8. This CDR3 spans 16 amino acids. Whole-study results and caveats: Vaccine and placebo recipients had similar non-spike TCR breadth.

Sequences were derived from peripheral blood, sampled in a trial of Ad26.COV2.S vaccine versus placebo. This chain uses TRBV7-2 with TRBJ1-2, with 11 bases matching TRBD1. The sequence derives from a person between 18 and 60 years old who received the Ad26.COV2.S COVID-19 vaccine or a placebo. The CDR3 nucleotides read TGTGCCAGCAGCTTAGATGTCGGGACAGGGGGGCTTGGCTACACCTTC. Protein product: CASSLDVGTGGLGYTF.